These 26 T cell receptor beta chains were all obtained from the same sample, sequenced in a study of shared clonotypes between healthy human individuals. The method was immunoSEQ multiplex PCR; TCRdb's version includes in-frame clones alone and lacks a portion of them. The data hold 1 million to 1.2 million clones, with 70% to 85% observed a single time. Sequenced input: memory CD4+ T cells from PBMCs. The subset denotes: CD45RA-negative fraction. Receptors were obtained from a man between 18 and 29 years old in good health. Some clones in this sample may be carry-over from other donors' samples.

V and J are TRBV11-3 and TRBJ2-3; TRBD1 matches at 8 bases. Germline loops: CDR1 SGHNT, CDR2 YENEEA. V shed 5 bases, J shed 5 bases, and the junction held 12 bases outside the gene matches. There are 16 residues in the CDR3. As DNA, the CDR3 is TGTGCCAGCAGCCGAAAGCGACCCACAGGGGGAGATACGCAGTATTTT. Protein: CASSRKRPTGGDTQYF.

The DNA for the CDR3 is TGTGCCAGCAGCTTGATGTTTCGTCGCGGGAGGGGGGAGACCCAGTACTTC. The encoded protein is CASSLMFRRGRGETQYF. V gene TRBV7-6 combines with J gene TRBJ2-5; the match to TRBD2 covers 9 bases. The CDR3 consists of 17 residues. V shed 3 bases, J shed 5 bases, and the junction held 13 bases outside the gene matches. Germline-derived CDR1 and CDR2 are SGHVS and FNYEAQ.

This chain uses TRBV6-5 with TRBJ1-1, with 7 bases matching TRBD1. The CDR3 has 13 amino acids. The V and J ends lost 6 bases and 6 bases, in that order; junction bases with no gene match: 7. Germline CDR1 and CDR2: MNHEY and SVGAGI. The DNA of the CDR3 is TGTGCCAGCAGCCAGGGGACAGACGCTGAAGCTTTCTTT. Its translation: CASSQGTDAEAFF.

For this clone: Other DNA sequences within the sample encode an identical CDR3. The chain has TRBV7-9 and TRBJ1-1; D might be TRBD1 (6 bases). V gave up 1 base and J gave up 2 bases, with 8 bases separating them. This CDR3 is 14 amino acids long. The germline CDR1 and CDR2 sequences are SEHNR and FQNEAQ (reference sequence). The DNA for the CDR3 is TGTGCCAGCAGCTTAGGGACAGCTAACACTGAAGCTTTCTTT. Translation: CASSLGTANTEAFF. The whole variable domain, filled in from reference TRBV7-9 and TRBJ1-1, reads DTGVSQNPRHKITKRGQNVTFRCDPISEHNRLYWYRQTLGQGPEFLTYFQNEAQLEKSRLLSDRFSAERPKGSFSTLEIQRTEQGDSAMYLCASSLGTANTEAFFGQGTRLTVV.

The CDR3 DNA is TGCAGCGTTGTTGGGACTAGCTCCTACGAGCAGTACTTC. This encodes CSVVGTSSYEQYF. This rearrangement joins TRBV29-1 to TRBJ2-5; TRBD2 agrees at 8 bases. The J call may be in error: the DNA end matches TRBJ2-7 better. Germline loops: CDR1 SQVTM, CDR2 ANQGSEA. The CDR3 has 13 residues.

The chain couples TRBV5-6 to TRBJ1-3; no clear D. With 1 base removed from V and 0 bases from J, the gap between germline ends came to 20 bases. The CDR3 contains 19 residues. Germline CDR1 and CDR2: SGHDT and YYEEEE. Here the CDR3 DNA reads TGTGCCAGCAGCTTGCGGTTGGTCGCTCCCGAGAGCTCTGGAAACACCATATATTTT. Residues: CASSLRLVAPESSGNTIYF.

Points on this clone: This same CDR3 is encoded by further DNA sequences in the sample. The chain combines TRBV11-3 with TRBJ2-1, with TRBD1 matching 7 bases. Germline-derived CDR1 and CDR2 are SGHNT and YENEEA. The CDR3 has 13 residues. After removal of 5 bases from V and 4 bases from J, the junction contained 2 bases not matched to a gene. Written as DNA, the CDR3 is TGTGCCAGCAGCCCGACAGGGTACAATGAGCAGTTCTTC. It is translated as CASSPTGYNEQFF.

This rearrangement joins TRBV11-2 to TRBJ2-3, with a possible D match to TRBD1 (5 bases). The germline V gene encodes CDR1 SGHAT and CDR2 FQNNGV. The V end was cut by 1 base, the J end by 4 bases, with 21 bases between. This CDR3 is 18 amino acids long. The CDR3 sequence is CASSLAGWGRPGPDTQYF. The CDR3 DNA follows: TGTGCCAGCAGCTTAGCTGGGTGGGGCAGGCCGGGCCCAGATACGCAGTATTTT.

This clone was seen ten or more times. The chain is built from TRBV7-3 and TRBJ1-2, with 7 nucleotides matching TRBD1. Germline CDR1 and CDR2: SGHTA and FQGTGA. Trimming removed 2 bases from V and 4 bases from J; junction bases left unmatched: 7. The CDR3 runs 15 residues. The CDR3 coding sequence is TGTGCCAGCAGCTTACCGGGACAGTCCATCTATGGCTACACCTTC. This sequence encodes CASSLPGQSIYGYTF.

This clone was seen a single time. V usage is TRBV7-9 and J usage is TRBJ1-1, with D hard to call. Germline V CDR1 and CDR2: SEHNR, FQNEAQ (reference sequence). This CDR3 spans 14 amino acids. V dropped 3 bases and J dropped 0 bases, with 8 bases sitting between them. The CDR3 region has the DNA TGTGCCAGCAGCTTTTACACAATGAACACTGAAGCTTTCTTT. It specifies CASSFYTMNTEAFF.

J is TRBJ2-3 and V is TRBV9; unclear D gene. Germline V gene lookup returns CDR1 SGDLS and CDR2 YYNGEE. V dropped 6 bases and J dropped 0 bases, with 14 bases sitting between them. CDR3 length: 15 amino acids. DNA for the CDR3: TGTGCCAGCACCGTTGGAGTAGCAAGCACAGATACGCAGTATTTT. Its translation: CASTVGVASTDTQYF.

This clone has a handful of counts. This rearrangement joins TRBV6-5 to TRBJ2-3; tentatively, D is TRBD2 (5 bases). Per the germline V gene, CDR1 is MNHEY and CDR2 is SVGAGI. The CDR3 runs to 14 residues. The germline V and J ends were trimmed by 2 bases and 2 bases, with 8 bases remaining between them. Written as DNA, the CDR3 is TGTGCCAGCAGTTACCGGCTAGCCACAGATACGCAGTATTTT. This sequence encodes CASSYRLATDTQYF.

The rearrangement links TRBV5-1 to TRBJ2-7; a possible D gene is TRBD1 (6 bases). V was cut by 4 bases and J by 2 bases, with 16 bases left in between. CDR3 size: 15 residues. The germline V gene has CDR1 SGHRS and CDR2 YFSETQ. The CDR3 sequence is CASSPRDKITYEQYF. In nucleotides, the CDR3 is TGCGCCAGCAGCCCCCGGGACAAGATTACCTACGAGCAGTACTTC.

The chain couples TRBV19 to TRBJ2-1; D not certain. The germline V gene encodes CDR1 LNHDA and CDR2 SQIVND (reference sequence). V lost 1 base and J 4 bases, leaving 5 bases between the germline ends. The CDR3 is 13 amino acids. The CDR3 bases are TGTGCCAGTAGTATAGCACCTTACAATGAGCAGTTCTTC. This translates into CASSIAPYNEQFF.

This clone was recorded only once. The CDR3 sequence: CASSLAQRDSNEQFF. The DNA of the CDR3 is TGTGCCAGCAGCTTGGCGCAGCGGGACAGCAATGAGCAGTTCTTC. This chain links TRBV5-6 with TRBJ2-1; D may match TRBD1 or TRBD2 (7 bases each). CDR1 SGHDT and CDR2 YYEEEE come from the germline V gene. This CDR3 comprises 15 residues. V shed 0 bases and J shed 6 bases, with 13 bases lying between them.

V and J are TRBV4-2 and TRBJ2-1; 9 bases align to TRBD2. After removal of 4 bases from V and 0 bases from J, the junction contained 7 bases not matched to a gene. CDR1 LGHNA and CDR2 YNFKEQ come from the germline V gene. This CDR3 is 17 amino acids long. The DNA of the CDR3 is TGTGCCAGCAGCCGGGCTAGCGGGATCAGCTCCTACAATGAGCAGTTCTTC. Translation gives CASSRASGISSYNEQFF.

V usage is TRBV6-6 and J usage is TRBJ2-7; D call uncertain. V was trimmed by 4 bases and J by 5 bases, leaving 12 bases between them. Germline values: CDR1 MNHNY, CDR2 SVGAGI (reference sequence). The CDR3 covers 13 residues. Here the CDR3 reads CASSSRVAHEQYF. For the CDR3, the DNA is TGTGCCAGCAGTTCCCGGGTCGCCCACGAGCAGTACTTC.

The gene calls are TRBV19 and TRBJ1-5; 7 nucleotides match TRBD1. The germline V gene has CDR1 LNHDA and CDR2 SQIVND (reference sequence). Unmatched junction bases numbered 4, after V lost 7 bases and J lost 4 bases. The CDR3 loop spans 13 amino acids. The CDR3 DNA reads as TGTGCCAGTACCAAGACAGGGAATCAGCCCCAGCATTTT. Protein product: CASTKTGNQPQHF.

The V call is TRBV10-3, the J call TRBJ2-1; 10 bases agree with TRBD2. The trim removed 4 bases at V and 4 bases at J, leaving 13 bases unmatched. In germline, CDR1 is ENHRY, CDR2 SYGVKD. The CDR3 length is 18 residues. CDR3 nucleotides: TGTGCCATCAGTGGGCTAGCGGGAGAAGGAGTAATATACAATGAGCAGTTCTTC. Its protein product is CAISGLAGEGVIYNEQFF.

This chain connects TRBV6-1 to TRBJ2-7, with 9 bases that match TRBD2. Germline CDR1 and CDR2: MNHNS and SASEGT. There are 15 residues in the CDR3. Trimming at V came to 6 bases and at J to 3 bases, leaving 9 bases not matched to a gene. Here the CDR3 reads CASRVYERGDYEQYF. The CDR3 DNA is TGTGCCAGCAGGGTTTACGAGCGGGGGGACTACGAGCAGTACTTC.

Remarks on this clone: This specimen includes other DNA sequences encoding the same CDR3. V usage is TRBV10-3 and J usage is TRBJ1-5; 7 nucleotides align to TRBD1. Trimming removed 6 bases from V and 4 bases from J; junction bases left unmatched: 3. CDR1 and CDR2 (germline): ENHRY, SYGVKD. CDR3 length: 13 residues. In nucleotides, the CDR3 is TGTGCCATCAGCCGGGACAGTAATCAGCCCCAGCATTTT. The encoded protein is CAISRDSNQPQHF.

V and J are TRBV7-3 and TRBJ2-5; the D gene is possibly TRBD1 (5 bases). Germline-derived CDR1 and CDR2 are SGHTA and FQGTGA. Deletions cut 1 base from V and 1 base from J, with 10 bases between. The CDR3 has 15 amino acids. CDR3 region: CASSLNAGPQETQYF. The CDR3 DNA is TGTGCCAGCAGCTTAAACGCAGGGCCCCAAGAGACCCAGTACTTC.

The chain couples TRBV4-2 to TRBJ2-6; tentative D call: TRBD2 (6 bases). Germline CDR1 reads LGHNA; CDR2 reads YNFKEQ. V was cut by 4 bases and J by 0 bases, with 13 bases left in between. This CDR3 is built from 17 residues. CDR3 bases: TGTGCCAGCAGCCCCCTGGACGGGAGCTCTGGGGCCAACGTCCTGACTTTC. Amino acid sequence: CASSPLDGSSGANVLTF.

The gene calls are TRBV29-1 and TRBJ2-1; D may correspond to TRBD1 or TRBD2 (5 bases each). Germline CDR1 and CDR2: SQVTM and ANQGSEA. The germline V and J ends were trimmed by 4 bases and 6 bases, with 19 bases remaining between them. The CDR3 sequence is 15 residues long. CDR3 sequence reads: CSVGDRRGIGNEQFF. The CDR3 bases are TGCAGCGTTGGGGACCGCCGGGGAATTGGCAATGAGCAGTTCTTC.

This clone has more than one count but fewer than ten. This chain links TRBV19 with TRBJ2-1; TRBD1 is a possible D gene (6 bases). The CDR3 has 14 amino acids. CDR1 and CDR2 from the germline V gene are LNHDA and SQIVND (reference sequence). Trimming shortened V by 2 bases and J by 9 bases, and 14 bases separated the two germline ends. CDR3 nucleotide sequence: TGTGCCAGTAGTATACAAGCAGGGGAGAGTGAGCAGTTCTTC. It yields the protein CASSIQAGESEQFF. The full variable domain, in which reference TRBV19 and TRBJ2-1 provide the parts outside the CDR3, is DGGITQSPKYLFRKEGQNVTLSCEQNLNHDAMYWYRQDPGQGLRLIYYSQIVNDFQKGDIAEGYSVSREKKESFPLTVTSAQKNPTAFYLCASSIQAGESEQFFGPGTRLTVL.

The rearrangement uses TRBV4-2 and TRBJ1-2, with 11 bases aligning to TRBD1. CDR1 and CDR2 (germline): LGHNA, YNFKEQ. This CDR3 has 14 residues. With V trimmed by 5 bases and J by 6 bases, 5 bases remained unmatched. CDR3 nucleotide sequence: TGTGCCAGCAGCTTGGACAGGGGGCAAAATGGCTACACCTTC. The encoded protein is CASSLDRGQNGYTF.